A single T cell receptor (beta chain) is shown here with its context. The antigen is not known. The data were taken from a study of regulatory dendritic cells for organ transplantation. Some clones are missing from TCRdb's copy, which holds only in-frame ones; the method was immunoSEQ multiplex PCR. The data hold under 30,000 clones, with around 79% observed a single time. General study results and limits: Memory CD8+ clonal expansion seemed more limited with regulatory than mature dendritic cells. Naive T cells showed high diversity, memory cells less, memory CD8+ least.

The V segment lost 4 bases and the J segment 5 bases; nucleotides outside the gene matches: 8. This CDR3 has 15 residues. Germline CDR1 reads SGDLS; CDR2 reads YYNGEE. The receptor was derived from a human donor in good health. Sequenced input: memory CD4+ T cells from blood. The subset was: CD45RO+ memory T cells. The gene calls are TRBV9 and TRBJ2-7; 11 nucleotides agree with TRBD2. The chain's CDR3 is CASSSLAGGQDEQYF. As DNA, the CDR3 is TGTGCCAGCAGCTCCCTAGCGGGAGGTCAAGACGAGCAGTACTTC. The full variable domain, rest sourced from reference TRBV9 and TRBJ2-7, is DSGVTQTPKHLITATGQRVTLRCSPRSGDLSVYWYQQSLDQGLQFLIQYYNGEERAKGNILERFSAQQFPDLHSELNLSSLELGDSALYFCASSSLAGGQDEQYFGPGTRLTVT.